The T cell receptor beta chain described here comes from a study of OX40 agonist ivuxolimab in advanced cancers. Overall study: Patients received the agonistic anti-OX40 (CD134) antibody ivuxolimab.

Sequencing was performed with immunoSEQ multiplex PCR; in TCRdb, only in-frame clones are kept and a portion is missing. This table holds around 95,000 clones, approximately 91% found once. This CDR3 comprises 15 residues. V gave up 5 bases and J gave up 3 bases; unmatched junction bases: 4. From germline, CDR1 is SGHAT and CDR2 FQNNGV. This clonotype originated in an adult with an advanced solid tumor such as melanoma, head and neck, liver or kidney cancer. The material was CD4+ or CD8+ T cells sorted from blood, obtained in a trial of the OX40 agonist ivuxolimab. This rearrangement joins TRBV11-2 to TRBJ2-5, with 12 bases that match TRBD2. CDR3 in amino acids: CASSPGLAGKETQYF. Written as DNA, the CDR3 is TGTGCCAGCAGCCCCGGACTAGCGGGAAAAGAGACCCAGTACTTC.